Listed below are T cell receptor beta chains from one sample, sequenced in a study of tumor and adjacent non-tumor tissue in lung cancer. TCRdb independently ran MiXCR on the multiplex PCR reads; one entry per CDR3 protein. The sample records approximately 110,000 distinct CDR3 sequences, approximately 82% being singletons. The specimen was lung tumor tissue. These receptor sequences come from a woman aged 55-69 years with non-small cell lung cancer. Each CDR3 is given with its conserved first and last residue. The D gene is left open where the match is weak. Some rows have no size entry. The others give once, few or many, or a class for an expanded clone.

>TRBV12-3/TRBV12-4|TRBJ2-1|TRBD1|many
CARIHRTGCNEQFF
TGTGCCAGAATCCACCGGACAGGGTGCAATGAGCAGTTCTTC
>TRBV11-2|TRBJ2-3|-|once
CASPTGTATDTQYF
TGTGCCAGCCCCACCGGGACGGCCACAGATACGCAGTATTTT
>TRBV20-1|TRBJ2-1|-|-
CSAKEYLDHNEHFF
TGCAGTGCTAAGGAATACTTAGACCACAATGAGCATTTCTTC
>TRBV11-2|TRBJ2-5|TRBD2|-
CTSSKRGVQETQYF
TGTACCAGCAGCAAGCGGGGGGTGCAAGAGACCCAATACTTC
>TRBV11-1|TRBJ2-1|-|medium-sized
CASSLNYGEQFF
TGTGCCAGCAGCTTAAATTACGGTGAGCAGTTCTTC
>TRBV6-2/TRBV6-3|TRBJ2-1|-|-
CANINSGKNEQFF
TGTGCCAACATCAATAGTGGGAAGAATGAGCAGTTCTTC
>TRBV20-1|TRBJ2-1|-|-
CSAPPVGAGNEQFF
TGCAGTGCTCCCCCAGTGGGAGCAGGTAATGAGCAGTTCTTC
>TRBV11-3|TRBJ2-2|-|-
CASGLSGVNTEELFF
TGTGCCAGCGGCTTATCAGGTGTGAACACCGAGGAGCTGTTTTTT
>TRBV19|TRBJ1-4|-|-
CASTPMSLISTNEKLFF
TGTGCCAGTACCCCCATGAGCCTGATTTCAACTAATGAAAAACTGTTTTTT
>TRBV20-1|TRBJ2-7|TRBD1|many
CSAPGDRGHSYEQYF
TGCAGTGCCCCAGGCGACAGGGGGCACTCCTACGAGCAGTACTTC
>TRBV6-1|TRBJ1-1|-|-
CASSYDSPNTEAIF
TGTGCCAGCAGCTACGACAGCCCGAACACTGAAGCCATCTTT
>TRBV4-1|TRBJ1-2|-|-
CASSLGGSGLGGYTF
TGCGCCAGCAGTCTAGGAGGGTCCGGATTGGGTGGCTACACCTTC
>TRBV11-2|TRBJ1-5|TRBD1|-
CATSRDRAQPQHF
TGTGCCACCTCCCGTGACAGGGCTCAGCCCCAGCATTTT
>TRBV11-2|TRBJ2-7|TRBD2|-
CASSYGTSGSYGLYF
TGTGCCAGTAGCTACGGGACTAGCGGGAGCTACGGACTGTACTTC